The rows below give T cell receptor beta chains drawn from one sample of a study of blood T cell repertoires in COVID-19. The assay was immunoSEQ multiplex PCR, and TCRdb's table has in-frame clones only and misses some. The sample lists approximately 300,000 clones, roughly nine tenths occurring once. Sequencing input: peripheral blood. The receptors were gathered from a man aged 18 to 29 with active or convalescent COVID-19. The CDR3 runs from the conserved cysteine through the conserved F or W. The order of the fields is CDR3 DNA, CDR3 protein, D gene, clone size, J gene, V gene. A D gene is named only where the DNA matches it firmly. Rows may omit the clone size; those that give it use once, few, many or a size class.

TGTGCCAGCAGCTTAGGTACGGGAGATGAGCAGTTCTTC | CASSLGTGDEQFF | . | few | TRBJ2-1 | TRBV11-3
TGTGCCAGCAGCTTTACGGCAGGCTCTGGAAACACCATATATTTT | CASSFTAGSGNTIYF | . | . | TRBJ1-3 | TRBV7-9
TGTGCCAGCAGTTTCAACAGGGGATCGAACACTGAAGCTTTCTTT | CASSFNRGSNTEAFF | TRBD1 | . | TRBJ1-1 | TRBV28
TGCGCCAGCAGCCGCCCGGGACAGGAAGTGACCGGGGAGCTGTTTTTT | CASSRPGQEVTGELFF | TRBD1 | . | TRBJ2-2 | TRBV4-1
TGTGCCAGCTATTCCTTCCCCGACAGAGATGACAATCAGCCCCAGCATTTT | CASYSFPDRDDNQPQHF | . | . | TRBJ1-5 | TRBV28
TGTGCCAGCAGCCAAGAGGGCGGGATACGTACGCAGTATTTT | CASSQEGGIRTQYF | . | few | TRBJ2-3 | TRBV3-1/TRBV3-2
TGTGCCAGTAATCCTCTGGCCTATAGCGGGGCGAACACCGGGGAGCTGTTTTTT | CASNPLAYSGANTGELFF | TRBD2 | . | TRBJ2-2 | TRBV19
TGCGCCAGCAGCCAGGACAGGGTAGGTGCAGATACGCAGTATTTT | CASSQDRVGADTQYF | TRBD1 | once | TRBJ2-3 | TRBV4-3
TGTGCCACCCGGAGGGGTGAAGCTTTCTTT | CATRRGEAFF | . | . | TRBJ1-1 | TRBV19
TGTGCCAGCAGCTCCAAGGGACTAGCGGGGGGTGGCACCGGGGAGCTGTTTTTT | CASSSKGLAGGGTGELFF | TRBD2 | once | TRBJ2-2 | TRBV7-2
TGTGCCAGCAGCCCGTCCGGGGGGCACTATGGCTACACCTTC | CASSPSGGHYGYTF | . | . | TRBJ1-2 | TRBV27
TGTGCCAGCAGCAGAACTACGACCACAGATACGCAGTATTTT | CASSRTTTTDTQYF | . | . | TRBJ2-3 | TRBV3-1/TRBV3-2
TGTGCCAGCAGTATGGACGGCGGGAGTCCAGAGACCCAGTACTTC | CASSMDGGSPETQYF | TRBD2 | . | TRBJ2-5 | TRBV6-1
TGTGCCAGCAGTTATCCCATACAGGGGCTAGGCACTGAAGCTTTCTTT | CASSYPIQGLGTEAFF | TRBD1 | . | TRBJ1-1 | TRBV6-5